The clone carrying this T cell receptor beta chain was observed a few times. This specimen comes from a study of control samples from healthy donors and cancer patients. The V end lost 0 bases, the J end lost 5 bases, and 14 bases lay between the germline ends. Germline assignment: CDR1 MGHRA and CDR2 YSYEKL. The CDR3 spans 16 residues. The assay was immunoSEQ multiplex PCR, and TCRdb's table has in-frame clones only and misses some. This sample has over 15,000 clones, with about 86% found just once. The chain recombines TRBV4-1 with TRBJ1-5; D possibly corresponds to TRBD1 (5 bases). Sequencing was performed on PBMCs. The receptor was derived from an older woman with colorectal cancer. CDR3 region: CASSQDQGARYQPQHF. CDR3 in DNA: TGCGCCAGCAGCCAAGATCAAGGGGCGAGGTATCAGCCCCAGCATTTT.